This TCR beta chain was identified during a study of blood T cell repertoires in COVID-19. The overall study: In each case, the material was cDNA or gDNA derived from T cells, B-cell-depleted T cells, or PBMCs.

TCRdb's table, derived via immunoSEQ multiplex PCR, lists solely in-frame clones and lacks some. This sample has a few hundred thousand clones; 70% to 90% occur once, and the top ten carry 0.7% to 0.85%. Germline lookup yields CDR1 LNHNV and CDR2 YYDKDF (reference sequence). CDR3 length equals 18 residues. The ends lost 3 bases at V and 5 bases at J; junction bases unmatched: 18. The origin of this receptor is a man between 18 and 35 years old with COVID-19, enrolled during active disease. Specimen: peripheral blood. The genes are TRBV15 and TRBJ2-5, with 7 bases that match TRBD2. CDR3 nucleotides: TGTGCCACCAGCAGTAAACCGCCCGGGACTACACCCGGGGAGACCCAGTACTTC. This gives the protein CATSSKPPGTTPGETQYF.